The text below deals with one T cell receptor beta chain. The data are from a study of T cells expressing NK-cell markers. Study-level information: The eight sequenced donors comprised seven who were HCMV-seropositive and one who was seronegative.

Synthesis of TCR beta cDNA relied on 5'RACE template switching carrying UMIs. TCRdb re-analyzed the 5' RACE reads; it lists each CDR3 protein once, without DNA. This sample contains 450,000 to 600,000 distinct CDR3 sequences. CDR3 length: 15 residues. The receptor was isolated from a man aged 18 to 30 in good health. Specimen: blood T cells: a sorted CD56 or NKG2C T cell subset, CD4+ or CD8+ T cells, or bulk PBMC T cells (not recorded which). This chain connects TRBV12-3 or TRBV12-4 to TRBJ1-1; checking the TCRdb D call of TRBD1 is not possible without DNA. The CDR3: CASSSSRQGATEAFF.